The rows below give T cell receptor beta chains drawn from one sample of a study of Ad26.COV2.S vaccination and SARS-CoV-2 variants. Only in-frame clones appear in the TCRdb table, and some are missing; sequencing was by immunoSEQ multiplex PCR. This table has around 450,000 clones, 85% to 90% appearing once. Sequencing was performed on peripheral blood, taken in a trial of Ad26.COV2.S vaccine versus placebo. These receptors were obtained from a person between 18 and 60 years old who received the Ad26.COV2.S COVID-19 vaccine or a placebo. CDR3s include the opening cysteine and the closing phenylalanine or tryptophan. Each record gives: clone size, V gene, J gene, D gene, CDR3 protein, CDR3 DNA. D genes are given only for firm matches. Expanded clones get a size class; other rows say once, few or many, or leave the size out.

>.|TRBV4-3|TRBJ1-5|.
CASSLKRNQPQHF
TGCGCCAGCAGCCTCAAACGAAATCAGCCCCAGCATTTT
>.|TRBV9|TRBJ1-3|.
CASSPPGPGGNTIYF
TGTGCCAGCAGCCCCCCGGGCCCGGGAGGAAACACCATATATTTT
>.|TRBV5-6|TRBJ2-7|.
CASSSSSLTVYEQYF
TGTGCCAGCAGCTCTTCTAGTCTAACAGTCTACGAGCAGTACTTC
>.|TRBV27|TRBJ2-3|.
CASIGGPRGDTQYF
TGTGCCAGCATTGGGGGGCCACGAGGGGATACGCAGTATTTT
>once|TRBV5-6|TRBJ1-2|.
CASSSYLGSYGYTF
TGTGCCAGCAGCTCGTACCTAGGGAGCTATGGCTACACCTTC
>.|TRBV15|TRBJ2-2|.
CATSKPGDGGELFF
TGTGCCACCAGCAAGCCCGGGGACGGCGGGGAGCTGTTTTTT
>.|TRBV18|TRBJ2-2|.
CASSARQVSGELFF
TGTGCCAGCTCGGCTAGACAGGTTTCCGGGGAGCTGTTTTTT
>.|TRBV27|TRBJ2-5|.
CASSKRQVAGQETQYF
TGTGCCAGCAGTAAACGACAGGTTGCGGGCCAAGAGACCCAGTACTTC
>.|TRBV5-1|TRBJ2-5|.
CASSFGGGETQYF
TGCGCCAGCAGCTTCGGTGGGGGAGAGACCCAGTACTTC
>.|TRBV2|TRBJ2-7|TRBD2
CASRGLAGPDSYEQYF
TGTGCCAGCAGGGGACTAGCGGGGCCTGACTCCTACGAGCAGTACTTC
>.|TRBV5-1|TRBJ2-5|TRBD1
CASTGQGPQTQYF
TGCGCCAGCACGGGACAGGGCCCCCAGACCCAGTACTTC
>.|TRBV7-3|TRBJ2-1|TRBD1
CASSSHPQGAGYNEQFF
TGTGCCAGCAGCTCTCACCCCCAGGGGGCCGGCTACAATGAGCAGTTCTTC
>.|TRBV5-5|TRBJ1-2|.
CASSPLLEGYGYTF
TGTGCCAGCAGCCCCCTTCTAGAGGGATATGGCTACACCTTC
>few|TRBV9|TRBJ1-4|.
CASSTRGSHEKLFF
TGTGCCAGCAGCACCCGGGGTTCGCATGAAAAACTGTTTTTT
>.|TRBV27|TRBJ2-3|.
CASSFSHTQYF
TGTGCCAGCAGCTTCAGCCATACGCAGTATTTT
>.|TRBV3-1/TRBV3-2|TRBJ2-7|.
CASSQQTSVVYEQYF
TGTGCCAGCAGCCAACAGACCTCCGTTGTCTACGAGCAGTACTTC
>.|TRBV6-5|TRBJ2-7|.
CASRRAYEQYF
TGTGCCAGTCGACGGGCCTACGAGCAGTACTTC
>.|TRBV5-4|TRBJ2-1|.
CASSPKTAYNEQFF
TGTGCCAGCAGCCCCAAGACAGCTTACAATGAGCAGTTCTTC
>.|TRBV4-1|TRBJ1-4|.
CASSPGGAPGDEKLFF
TGCGCCAGCAGCCCTGGGGGGGCCCCGGGGGATGAAAAACTGTTTTTT
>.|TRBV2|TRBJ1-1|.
CASSDRGSEAFF
TGTGCCAGCAGTGATCGGGGAAGTGAAGCTTTCTTT
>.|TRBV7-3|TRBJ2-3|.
CASSLSPDTQYF
TGTGCCAGCAGCCTTAGCCCAGATACGCAGTATTTT
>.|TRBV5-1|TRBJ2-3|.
CASSLAGSADTQYF
TGCGCCAGCAGCTTGGCCGGGAGCGCAGATACGCAGTATTTT
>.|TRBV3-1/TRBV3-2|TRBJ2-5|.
CASSFQETQYF
TGTGCCAGCAGCTTCCAAGAGACCCAGTACTTC
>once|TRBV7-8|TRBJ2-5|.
CASSLAGIGGRETQYF
TGTGCCAGCAGCTTAGCCGGGATTGGGGGTCGGGAGACCCAGTACTTC
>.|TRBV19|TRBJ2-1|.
CASSSSRLRYNEQFF
TGTGCCAGTAGTTCGAGTCGCTTGCGGTACAATGAGCAGTTCTTC
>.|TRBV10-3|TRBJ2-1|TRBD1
CAIGTGYNEQFF
TGTGCCATCGGGACAGGGTACAATGAGCAGTTCTTC
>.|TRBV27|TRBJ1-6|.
CASSLRGGDLQYNSPLHF
TGTGCCAGCAGTTTAAGGGGGGGGGATCTCCAGTATAATTCACCCCTCCACTTT
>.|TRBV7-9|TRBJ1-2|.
CASSPLSTGAGYTF
TGTGCCAGCAGCCCCCTATCGACAGGTGCTGGCTACACCTTC
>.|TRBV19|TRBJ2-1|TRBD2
CASSPLAAGDEQFF
TGTGCCAGTAGTCCTCTAGCGGCGGGCGATGAGCAGTTCTTC
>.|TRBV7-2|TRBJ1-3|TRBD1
CASSYYIGQGASGNTIYF
TGTGCCAGCAGCTACTATATCGGCCAGGGGGCCTCTGGAAACACCATATATTTT
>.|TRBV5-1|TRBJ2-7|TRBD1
CASSLGQGANSYEQYF
TGCGCCAGCAGCTTGGGACAGGGGGCCAACTCCTACGAGCAGTACTTC
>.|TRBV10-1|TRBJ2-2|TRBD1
CASSESRGRYTGELFF
TGCGCCAGCAGTGAGTCCAGGGGGAGATACACCGGGGAGCTGTTTTTT
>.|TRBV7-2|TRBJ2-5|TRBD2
CASSLEAGGRRNQYF
TGTGCCAGCAGCTTAGAGGCGGGGGGGCGGAGAAACCAGTACTTC
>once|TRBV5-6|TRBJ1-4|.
CASSTLTGPRGKLFF
TGTGCCAGCAGCACATTGACAGGACCTCGGGGAAAACTGTTTTTT
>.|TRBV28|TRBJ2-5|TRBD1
CASSQDRGRETQYF
TGTGCCAGCAGCCAGGACAGGGGGCGAGAGACCCAGTACTTC
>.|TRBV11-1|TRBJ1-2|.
CASSSDALDYGYTF
TGTGCCAGCAGCTCAGACGCCCTAGACTATGGCTACACCTTC
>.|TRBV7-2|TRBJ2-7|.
CASSLQGEAYEQYF
TGTGCCAGCAGCTTACAGGGGGAGGCCTACGAGCAGTACTTC
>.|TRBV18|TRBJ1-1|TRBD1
CASSLHIVGQGMNTEAFF
TGTGCCAGCTCACTACACATCGTCGGACAGGGGATGAACACTGAAGCTTTCTTT
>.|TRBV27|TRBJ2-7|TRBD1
CASKNRGRWEQYF
TGTGCCAGCAAGAACAGGGGGCGCTGGGAGCAGTACTTC
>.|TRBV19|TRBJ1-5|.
CASSIGVRGYNQPQHF
TGTGCCAGTAGTATAGGGGTCAGGGGTTACAATCAGCCCCAGCATTTT